The 32 T cell receptor beta chains below were found in one sample sequenced in a study of CD8 T cells in ankylosing spondylitis. In TCRdb, the 5' RACE reads were re-called with MiXCR into one record per CDR3 protein. This table has about 23,000 distinct CDR3 sequences, about a sixth appearing once. The source material was blood. The receptors were gathered from a male donor with ankylosing spondylitis or in good health (not recorded which).

This clonotype was recorded a few times. V gene TRBV6-2 or TRBV6-3 combines with J gene TRBJ2-7; 7 bases match TRBD2. Losses at the gene ends were 8 bases for V and 0 bases for J; bases not matched to a gene: 7. The CDR3 spans 14 residues. Germline CDR1 is MNHEY and CDR2 is SVGEGT. This CDR3 reads CASRGERGSYEQYV. The CDR3 bases are TGTGCCAGCCGGGGGGAGCGGGGCTCCTACGAGCAGTACGTC.

This clonotype was seen only a few times. In DNA form, the CDR3 reads TGCAGTGCTAGACCCTCTAGCGGGGATTCCTACAATGAGCAGTTCTTC. The encoded protein is CSARPSSGDSYNEQFF. The chain recombines TRBV20-1 with TRBJ2-1, with TRBD2 matching over 9 bases. J gave up 1 base and V 2 bases, and 6 bases lay outside the gene matches. The CDR3 covers 16 residues. From germline, CDR1 is DFQATT and CDR2 SNEGSKA (reference sequence).

The CDR3 sequence: CSARVTRETGELFF. CDR3 bases: TGCAGTGCACGAGTGACCCGCGAGACCGGGGAGCTGTTTTTT. The chain links TRBV20-1 to TRBJ2-2; D gene uncertain. The CDR3 is 14 amino acids. With 6 bases removed from V and 5 bases from J, the gap between germline ends came to 16 bases. Per germline, CDR1 DFQATT and CDR2 SNEGSKA (reference sequence).

This rearrangement joins TRBV7-2 to TRBJ2-1; tentative D call: TRBD1 (6 bases). The germline CDR1 and CDR2 sequences are SGHTA and FQGNSA. Trimming left V 4 bases short and J 6 bases short, with 16 bases between. The CDR3 length is 15 residues. CDR3 loop: CASSSQGRPSNEQFF. As DNA, the CDR3 is TGTGCCAGCAGCTCCCAGGGGCGTCCCTCCAATGAGCAGTTCTTC.

Within the sample, this clonotype is large. The genes are TRBV5-1 and TRBJ2-1; weak D call: TRBD1 (6 bases). Between the trimmed V and J ends, which lost 0 bases and 12 bases, there was a span of 22 bases. The CDR3 extends over 16 amino acids. Germline lookup yields CDR1 SGHRS and CDR2 YFSETQ. CDR3 bases: TGCGCCAGCAGCTTGGGGAGAGGTACAGGGTCAAGACGGCAGTTCTTC. It specifies CASSLGRGTGSRRQFF.

This clonotype came up many times. The J gene is TRBJ2-1, the V gene TRBV28, with 8 positions matching TRBD2. V trimming: 6 bases; J trimming: 7 bases; junction bases outside the gene matches: 14. The germline V gene has CDR1 MDHEN and CDR2 SYDVKM. The CDR3 extends over 16 amino acids. CDR3 DNA sequence: TGTGCCAGCAGAACCTCAGCGGGGGAAGTGTTTAATGAGCAGTTCTTC. This gives the protein CASRTSAGEVFNEQFF.

V gene TRBV20-1 combines with J gene TRBJ1-6; D unclear. The CDR3 covers 13 residues. V lost 0 bases, J lost 10 bases, and 10 bases lay in between. Germline CDR1 reads DFQATT; CDR2 reads SNEGSKA (reference sequence). CDR3 nucleotide sequence: TGCAGTGCTAGAGAACAGTCTCGATCACCCCTCCACTTT. Amino acid sequence: CSAREQSRSPLHF.

This clonotype was counted many times. The V call is TRBV12-3 or TRBV12-4, the J call TRBJ2-1; 11 nucleotides agree with TRBD2. The V gene end was trimmed by 5 bases and the J gene end by 7 bases; junction bases not matched to a gene: 4. This CDR3 is built from 14 residues. The CDR3 here is CASSPGLAENEQFF. CDR3 in DNA: TGTGCCAGCAGTCCGGGACTAGCGGAGAATGAGCAGTTCTTC.

This clonotype has more than one count but fewer than ten. The J gene is TRBJ2-2, the V gene TRBV20-1; 9 nucleotides agree with TRBD2. The CDR3 has 14 amino acids. V dropped 6 bases and J dropped 8; count of bases not matched to a gene: 10. The germline CDR1 and CDR2 sequences are DFQATT and SNEGSKA (reference sequence). CDR3 bases: TGCAGTGCCACGGGCGGGAGGGCCGCTGGGGAGCTGTTTTTT. It yields the protein CSATGGRAAGELFF.

This clonotype showed up many times. The chain joins TRBV5-1 to TRBJ1-1; no definite D call. Germline V CDR1 and CDR2: SGHRS, YFSETQ. The CDR3 is 14 residues long. Trimming took off 2 bases at V and 0 bases at J, with 8 bases between the two ends. CDR3 sequence: CASSFDDLNTEAFF. CDR3 sequence (DNA): TGCGCCAGCAGCTTCGATGACCTGAACACTGAAGCTTTCTTT. Drawing the rest from reference TRBV5-1 and TRBJ1-1, the complete variable domain is KAGVTQTPRYLIKTRGQQVTLSCSPISGHRSVSWYQQTPGQGLQFLFEYFSETQRNKGNFPGRFSGRQFSNSRSEMNVSTLELGDSALYLCASSFDDLNTEAFFGQGTRLTVV.

This rearrangement joins TRBV19 to TRBJ2-3; no clear D. This CDR3 contains 14 residues. V was trimmed by 6 bases and J by 2 bases, leaving 12 bases between them. Germline CDR1 reads LNHDA; CDR2 reads SQIVND (reference sequence). The CDR3 DNA reads TGTGCCAGTAGCGCTTTTTACACCACAGATACGCAGTATTTT. It specifies CASSAFYTTDTQYF.

This chain uses TRBV5-1 with TRBJ1-3, with unresolved D. Between the trimmed V and J ends, which lost 0 bases and 4 bases, there was a span of 11 bases. The CDR3 contains 15 residues. Germline CDR1 reads SGHRS; CDR2 reads YFSETQ. CDR3 DNA sequence: TGCGCCAGCAGCTTGGCCGTGGGATCCGGAAACACCATATATTTT. This codes for CASSLAVGSGNTIYF.

This clonotype has ten or more counts. The V gene is TRBV5-1, the J gene TRBJ2-7, with no clear D. CDR1 is SGHRS and CDR2 is YFSETQ in the germline V gene. Trimming stripped 2 bases from V and 8 bases from J, with 17 bases between. The CDR3 consists of 14 residues. The CDR3 DNA follows: TGCGCCAGCAGCTTCGGCCAGGAAAGCCTTAAGCAGTACTTC. Translating gives CASSFGQESLKQYF.

The sample holds a few counts of this clonotype. V and J are TRBV7-2 and TRBJ2-4; TRBD2 agrees at 8 bases. Per the germline V gene, CDR1 is SGHTA and CDR2 is FQGNSA. This CDR3 is 16 amino acids long. V dropped 2 bases and J dropped 7; count of bases not matched to a gene: 10. CDR3 protein: CASSLSRDPGGNIQYF. The DNA of the CDR3 is TGTGCCAGCAGCTTATCTAGAGACCCGGGGGGGAACATTCAGTACTTC.

This clonotype was detected ten times or more. This chain links TRBV28 with TRBJ1-5; D is unresolved. The CDR3 contains 15 residues. The germline V gene has CDR1 MDHEN and CDR2 SYDVKM. V dropped 2 bases and J dropped 4 bases, with 12 bases sitting between them. The CDR3 DNA reads as TGTGCCAGCAGTTTAAATCTCCAGGCTAATCAGCCCCAGCATTTT. It specifies CASSLNLQANQPQHF.

This sequence joins TRBV6-4 and TRBJ2-1; 9 bases are shared with TRBD2. V was pared by 9 bases and J by 6 bases, with 9 bases of the junction left unmatched. The CDR3 spans 14 residues. The germline V gene has CDR1 MRHNA and CDR2 SNTAGT. CDR3 sequence reads: CASSGGPHSNEQFF. The CDR3 region has the DNA TGTGCCAGTAGCGGGGGCCCTCATAGCAATGAGCAGTTCTTC.

The V gene is TRBV7-3, the J gene TRBJ1-1, with D unresolved. The CDR3 sequence is 13 residues long. Between the trimmed V and J ends, which lost 5 bases and 1 base, there was a span of 8 bases. Germline V gene sequence: CDR1 SGHTA, CDR2 FQGTGA. Written as DNA, the CDR3 is TGTGCCAGCAGCCAACAAGCGAACACTGAAGCTTTCTTT. Amino acid sequence: CASSQQANTEAFF. Looking up the rest from reference TRBV7-3 and TRBJ1-1 gives the full variable domain: GAGVSQTPSNKVTEKGKYVELRCDPISGHTALYWYRQSLGQGPEFLIYFQGTGAADDSGLPNDRFFAVRPEGSVSTLKIQRTERGDSAVYLCASSQQANTEAFFGQGTRLTVV.

This clonotype was recorded a few times. The chain has TRBV20-1 and TRBJ2-3; 9 bases match TRBD1. Per germline, CDR1 DFQATT and CDR2 SNEGSKA (reference sequence). The trim removed 7 bases at V and 6 bases at J, leaving 11 bases unmatched. The CDR3 covers 14 residues. The CDR3 spells CSVAGQGREDTQYF. The CDR3, as DNA: TGCAGTGTTGCCGGACAGGGGAGGGAGGATACGCAGTATTTT.

Concerning this clonotype itself: Compared with germline, one end of the junction differs, possibly owing to a read error. J is TRBJ2-5 and V is TRBV7-7; no reliable D call. This CDR3 has 13 residues. Per the germline V gene, CDR1 is SSHAT and CDR2 is FNYEAQ (reference sequence). The CDR3 coding sequence is TGTGCTAGCAGCTTAAGCGCTCAAGAGACCCAGTACTTC. Protein: CASSLSAQETQYF.

A few counts support this clonotype. This chain links TRBV25-1 with TRBJ1-1; maybe TRBD1 (5 bases). The V gene's germline CDR1 is MGHDK and CDR2 SYGVNS. The V and J ends lost 3 bases and 4 bases respectively, with 18 bases between them. This CDR3 has 16 amino acids. CDR3 residues: CASSDTPGPRGTEAFF. DNA for the CDR3: TGTGCCAGCAGTGACACCCCGGGACCCCGGGGCACTGAAGCTTTCTTT.

This clonotype was found a few times. One end of the junction is discordant with germline, which a read error may explain. The genes are TRBV20-1 and TRBJ2-3; 15 bases align to TRBD2. Germline values: CDR1 DFQATT, CDR2 SNEGSKA (reference sequence). The CDR3 extends over 17 amino acids. The CDR3 is CSAPPGTSGGQYDTRYF. The DNA for the CDR3 is TGCAGTGCTCCTCCCGGGACTAGCGGGGGGCAATATGATACGCGGTATTTT.

This clonotype was seen a few times. The chain is built from TRBV7-2 and TRBJ2-3; D is ambiguous. Between the trimmed V and J ends, which lost 2 bases and 4 bases, there was a span of 10 bases. Germline V lookup: CDR1 SGHTA, CDR2 FQGNSA. The CDR3 is 14 residues long. This CDR3 is CASSLYVGADTQYF. Here the CDR3 DNA reads TGTGCCAGCAGCTTATACGTGGGCGCAGATACGCAGTATTTT.

This chain connects TRBV12-5 to TRBJ2-7; D ambiguous. V lost 4 bases to trimming and J lost 5 bases, with 9 bases between them. The germline V gene encodes CDR1 LGHNT and CDR2 FRNRAP. The CDR3 spans 12 residues. Here the CDR3 reads CASGYPLDEQYF. CDR3 bases: TGTGCTAGTGGTTACCCCCTGGACGAGCAGTACTTC.

This clonotype was recorded many times. V usage is TRBV7-9 and J usage is TRBJ1-1, with D possibly TRBD1 on 6 matching bases. CDR3 length: 15 amino acids. Per germline, CDR1 SEHNR and CDR2 FQNEAQ (reference sequence). The V end was cut by 5 bases, the J end by 3 bases, with 16 bases between. The CDR3 DNA is TGTGCCAGCAGCCCCCGGACAGAATGGGACACTGAAGCTTTCTTT. Translation: CASSPRTEWDTEAFF.

This chain connects TRBV29-1 to TRBJ1-1; unclear D gene. The germline CDR1 and CDR2 sequences are SQVTM and ANQGSEA. V lost 1 base, J lost 1 base, and 7 bases lay in between. The CDR3 totals 13 residues. The CDR3 spells CSVEVSANTEAFF. DNA for the CDR3: TGCAGCGTTGAAGTTTCAGCGAACACTGAAGCTTTCTTT.

This clonotype was detected ten times or more. This sequence joins TRBV5-4 and TRBJ2-3; 12 bases fit TRBD2. J lost 10 bases, V lost 7 bases, and 7 bases had no gene match. Germline CDR1 and CDR2: SGHNT and YYREEE (reference sequence). CDR3 size: 13 residues. DNA for the CDR3: TGTGCCAGCCGGACTAGCGGGGCTATTGCGCAGTATTTT. Protein product: CASRTSGAIAQYF.

Ten or more counts support this clonotype. This chain links TRBV27 with TRBJ2-3; D perhaps matches TRBD1 (6 bases). Trimming cost V 4 bases and J 0 bases, with 11 bases left between them. Looked up from germline, CDR1 is MNHEY and CDR2 is SMNVEV (reference sequence). The CDR3 contains 15 residues. This chain's CDR3 is CASSSLGASTDTQYF. The CDR3, as DNA: TGTGCCAGCAGTTCGCTGGGGGCTAGCACAGATACGCAGTATTTT.

In its sample, this clonotype was seen a few times. The V call is TRBV29-1, the J call TRBJ2-2, with a possible D match to TRBD2 (5 bases). V dropped 6 bases and J dropped 4 bases, with 12 bases sitting between them. The length of the CDR3 is 13 residues. The germline V gene has CDR1 SQVTM and CDR2 ANQGSEA. CDR3 DNA sequence: TGCAGCGTGGAGAAGGCGGGCACCGGGGAGCTGTTTTTT. It codes for CSVEKAGTGELFF.

As concerns this clonotype: Its ends do not fully match the called genes, so a read error is possible. V and J are TRBV29-1 and TRBJ2-7; 10 bases are a match to TRBD1. The germline V gene has CDR1 SQVTM and CDR2 ANQGSEA. The CDR3 runs to 15 residues. In nucleotides, the CDR3 is TGCAGCGTGGGGGAGGGGACAGGGGCAAACTACGCGCAGTACTTC. Amino acid sequence: CSVGEGTGANYAQYF.

The rearrangement uses TRBV7-2 and TRBJ2-5; TRBD2 agrees at 9 bases. CDR3 length equals 16 residues. Per germline, CDR1 SGHTA and CDR2 FQGNSA. V trimming: 1 base; J trimming: 4 bases; junction bases outside the gene matches: 7. The CDR3 nucleotides are TGTGCCAGCAGCTTAGATGGGCGGGGGGGACGAGAGACCCAGTACTTC. Amino acid sequence: CASSLDGRGGRETQYF. The whole variable domain, filled in from reference TRBV7-2 and TRBJ2-5, reads GAGVSQSPSNKVTEKGKDVELRCDPISGHTALYWYRQSLGQGLEFLIYFQGNSAPDKSGLPSDRFSAERTGGSVSTLTIQRTQQEDSAVYLCASSLDGRGGRETQYFGPGTRLLVL.

This clonotype has only a few counts. The V and J genes are TRBV19 and TRBJ2-7, with TRBD1 identical over 8 bases. With V trimmed by 3 bases and J by 2 bases, 9 bases remained unmatched. The germline CDR1 and CDR2 sequences are LNHDA and SQIVND (reference sequence). This CDR3 is 16 amino acids long. The CDR3 is CASSMSDREETYEQYV. CDR3 in DNA: TGTGCCAGTAGTATGTCGGACAGGGAAGAAACCTACGAGCAGTACGTC.

The chain joins TRBV7-3 to TRBJ2-3; tentative D call: TRBD2 (6 bases). Germline loops: CDR1 SGHTA, CDR2 FQGTGA. V lost 5 bases, J lost 2 bases, and 14 bases lay in between. The CDR3 totals 15 residues. The DNA for the CDR3 is TGTGCCAGCAGCCCGCTGGGGGGATCCACAGATACGCAGTATTTT. Its translation is CASSPLGGSTDTQYF.